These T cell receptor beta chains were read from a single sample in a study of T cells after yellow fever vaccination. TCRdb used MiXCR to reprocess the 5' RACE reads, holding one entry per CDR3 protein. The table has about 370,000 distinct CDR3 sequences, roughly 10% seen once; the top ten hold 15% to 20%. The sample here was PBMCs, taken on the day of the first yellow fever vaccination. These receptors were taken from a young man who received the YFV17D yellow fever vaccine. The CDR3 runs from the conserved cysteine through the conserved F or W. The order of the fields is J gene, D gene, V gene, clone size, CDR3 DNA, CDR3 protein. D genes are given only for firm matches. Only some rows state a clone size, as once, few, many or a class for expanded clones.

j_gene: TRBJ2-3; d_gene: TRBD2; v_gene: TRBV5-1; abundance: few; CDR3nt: TGCGCCAGAAGCATGCCGGTGAGCGGGGGGGCCACAGATACGCAGTATTTT; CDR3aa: CARSMPVSGGATDTQYF
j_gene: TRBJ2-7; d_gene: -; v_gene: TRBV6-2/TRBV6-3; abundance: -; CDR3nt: TGTGCCAGCAGAAGGCCAGGGAGCTCCTACGAGCAGTACTTC; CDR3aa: CASRRPGSSYEQYF
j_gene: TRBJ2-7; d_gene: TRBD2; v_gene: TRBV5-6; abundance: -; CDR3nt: TGTGCCAGCAGCTTGGGGACTAGTGCGTGGTACGAGCAGTACTTC; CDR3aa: CASSLGTSAWYEQYF
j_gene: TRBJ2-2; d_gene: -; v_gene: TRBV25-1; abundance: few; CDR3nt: TGTGCCAGCAGTGACAGGGATTCGTACACCGGGGAGCTGTTTTTT; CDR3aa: CASSDRDSYTGELFF
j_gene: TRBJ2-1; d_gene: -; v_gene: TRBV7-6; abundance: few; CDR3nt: TGTGCCAGCAGCTTAGCCGGCTATTACAATGAGCAGTTCTTC; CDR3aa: CASSLAGYYNEQFF
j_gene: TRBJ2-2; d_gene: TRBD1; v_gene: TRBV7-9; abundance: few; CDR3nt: TGTGCCAGCCGTTTTAAGGGGACAGAAAACACCGGGGAGCTGTTTTTT; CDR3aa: CASRFKGTENTGELFF
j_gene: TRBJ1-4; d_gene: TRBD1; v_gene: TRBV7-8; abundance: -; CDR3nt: TGTGCCAGCAGCTCTGCTAGGGGGCCGCCTCGTAAAACTAATGAAAAACTGTTTTTT; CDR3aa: CASSSARGPPRKTNEKLFF
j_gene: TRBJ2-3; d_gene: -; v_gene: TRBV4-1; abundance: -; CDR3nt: TGCGCCAGCAGCCGAGAACCAGGGATCCCTAGCACAGATACGCAGTATTTT; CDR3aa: CASSREPGIPSTDTQYF
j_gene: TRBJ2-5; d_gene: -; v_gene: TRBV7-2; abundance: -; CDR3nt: TGTGCCAGCAGAAGGGACGTTCAAGAGACCCAGTACTTC; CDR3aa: CASRRDVQETQYF
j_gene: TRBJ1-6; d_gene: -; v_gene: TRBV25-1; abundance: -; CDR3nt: TGTGCCAGCAGTGACCTCCTCAATTCACCCCTCCACTTT; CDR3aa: CASSDLLNSPLHF
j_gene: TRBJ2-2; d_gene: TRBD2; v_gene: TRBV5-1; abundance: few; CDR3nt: TGCGCCAGCAGCCCGGGGGGGACCGCCGGGGAGCTGTTTTTT; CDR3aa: CASSPGGTAGELFF
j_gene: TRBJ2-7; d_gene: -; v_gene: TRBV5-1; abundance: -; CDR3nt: TGCGCCAGTTCAGCAGGTGTTTACTACGAGCAGTACTTC; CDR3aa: CASSAGVYYEQYF
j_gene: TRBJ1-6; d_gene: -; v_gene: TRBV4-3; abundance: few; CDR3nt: TGCGCCAGCAGCCAAGCGGTTTTTGGGGGCTCCTATAATTCACCCCTCCACTTT; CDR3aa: CASSQAVFGGSYNSPLHF
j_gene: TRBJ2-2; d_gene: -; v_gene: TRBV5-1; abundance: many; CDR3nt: TGCGCCAGCAGCTTTGGAGGGCCCGGGGAGCTGTTTTTT; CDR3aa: CASSFGGPGELFF
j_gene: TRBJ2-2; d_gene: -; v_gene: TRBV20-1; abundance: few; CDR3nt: TGCAGTGCTCCATACGGTCGAAACACCGGGGAGCTGTTTTTT; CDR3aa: CSAPYGRNTGELFF
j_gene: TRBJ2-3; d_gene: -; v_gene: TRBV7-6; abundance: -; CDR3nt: TGTGCCAGCAGCTGGAGTGGGGGGCCAGATACGCAGTATTTT; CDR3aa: CASSWSGGPDTQYF
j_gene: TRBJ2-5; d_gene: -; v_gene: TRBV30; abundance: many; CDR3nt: TGTGCCTGGAGAGGCGCAGCTGAAGAGACCCAGTACTTC; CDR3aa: CAWRGAAEETQYF
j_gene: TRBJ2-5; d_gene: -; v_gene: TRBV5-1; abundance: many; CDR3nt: TGCGCCAGCAGCTTCACGCAAGAGACCCAGTACTTC; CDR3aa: CASSFTQETQYF
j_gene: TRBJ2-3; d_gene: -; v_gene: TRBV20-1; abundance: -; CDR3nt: TGCAGTGCCAACCTAGATACGCAGTATTTT; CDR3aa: CSANLDTQYF
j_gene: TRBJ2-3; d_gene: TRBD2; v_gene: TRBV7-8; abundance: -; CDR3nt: TGTGCCAGCAGCTTAAGGTTGGCGGGGGGGCCCGCAGATACGCAGTATTTT; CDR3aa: CASSLRLAGGPADTQYF
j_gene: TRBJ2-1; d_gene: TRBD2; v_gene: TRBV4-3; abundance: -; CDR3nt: TGCGCCAGCAGCCAAGAATGGCTAGCGGGGGACCGAAATGAGCAGTTCTTC; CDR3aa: CASSQEWLAGDRNEQFF
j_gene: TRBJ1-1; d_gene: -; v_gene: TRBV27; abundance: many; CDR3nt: TGTGCCAGCAGTTTACAGGGGAGAGGGACTGAAGCTTTCTTT; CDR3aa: CASSLQGRGTEAFF
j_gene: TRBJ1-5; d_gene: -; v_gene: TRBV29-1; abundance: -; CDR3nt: TGCAGCGGAGGGGAATCCGATCAGCCCCAGCATTTT; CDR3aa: CSGGESDQPQHF
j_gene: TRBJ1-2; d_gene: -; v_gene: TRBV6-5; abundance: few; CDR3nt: TGTGCCAGCAGTTACGGTTCTCGAGCAGGGGGCTACACCTTC; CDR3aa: CASSYGSRAGGYTF
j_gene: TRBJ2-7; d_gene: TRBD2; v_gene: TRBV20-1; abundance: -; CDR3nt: TGCAGTGCTAGACCCGGGGGGTTACCTCCCTACGAGCAGTACTTC; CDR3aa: CSARPGGLPPYEQYF
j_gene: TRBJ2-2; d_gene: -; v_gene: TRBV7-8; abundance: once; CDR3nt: TGTGCCAGCAGCTTACTCCGGACCATCGGGGAGCTGTTTTTT; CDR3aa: CASSLLRTIGELFF
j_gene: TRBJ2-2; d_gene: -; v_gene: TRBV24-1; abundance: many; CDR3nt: TGTGCCACCAGTGATGCAGCGAACACCGGGGAGCTGTTTTTT; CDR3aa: CATSDAANTGELFF
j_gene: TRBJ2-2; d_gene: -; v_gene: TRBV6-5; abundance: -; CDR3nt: TGTGCCAGCAGTTACTGGGTAGCCACGGCGGGGGAGCTGTTTTTT; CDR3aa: CASSYWVATAGELFF
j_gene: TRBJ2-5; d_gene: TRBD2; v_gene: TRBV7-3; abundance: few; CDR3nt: TGTGCCAGCAGCCTTAGCGGGGGGTCCTGGGAGACCCAGTACTTC; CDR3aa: CASSLSGGSWETQYF
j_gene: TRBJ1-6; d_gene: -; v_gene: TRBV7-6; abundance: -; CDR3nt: TGTGCCAGCACCGACAGCTCCTATAATTCACCCCTCCACTTT; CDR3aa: CASTDSSYNSPLHF
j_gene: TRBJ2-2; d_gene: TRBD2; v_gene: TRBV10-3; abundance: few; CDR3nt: TGTGCCATCAGTGAACGACTAGCGGGGGGCGCTAACACCGGGGAGCTGTTTTTT; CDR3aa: CAISERLAGGANTGELFF
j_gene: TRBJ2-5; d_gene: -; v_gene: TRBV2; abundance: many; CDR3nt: TGTGCCAGCCTGCCCAGGGCCCGAGAGACCCAGTACTTC; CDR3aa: CASLPRARETQYF
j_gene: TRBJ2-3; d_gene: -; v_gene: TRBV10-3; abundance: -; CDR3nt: TGTGCCATCAGTGACCCTCACAGCACAGATACGCAGTATTTT; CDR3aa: CAISDPHSTDTQYF
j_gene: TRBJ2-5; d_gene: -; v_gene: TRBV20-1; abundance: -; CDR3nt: TGCAGTGCTGTCCCCCGCGAAGAGACCCAGTACTTC; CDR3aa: CSAVPREETQYF
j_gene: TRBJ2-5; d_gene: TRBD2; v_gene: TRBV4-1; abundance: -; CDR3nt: TGCGCCAGCAGCCAAGGAGTGCTAGCGGGGTCCTTAGAGACCCAGTACTTC; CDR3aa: CASSQGVLAGSLETQYF
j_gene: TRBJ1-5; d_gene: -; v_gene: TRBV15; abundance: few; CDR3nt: TGTGCCACCAGCGAACAGGGATTTTATAGCAATCAGCCCCAGCATTTT; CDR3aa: CATSEQGFYSNQPQHF
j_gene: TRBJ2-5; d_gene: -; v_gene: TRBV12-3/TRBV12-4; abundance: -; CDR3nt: TGTGCCAGCAGTAGGGGGGGGTACCAAGAGACCCAGTACTTC; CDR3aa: CASSRGGYQETQYF
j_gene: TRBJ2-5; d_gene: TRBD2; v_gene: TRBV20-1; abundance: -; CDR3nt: TGCAGTGCTAGAGAGGGACTACAAGAGACCCAGTACTTC; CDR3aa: CSAREGLQETQYF
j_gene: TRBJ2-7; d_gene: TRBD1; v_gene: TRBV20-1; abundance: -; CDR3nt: TGCAGTGCTAGAGGGAGCGTCGGACAGGGAGCCTACGAGCAGTACTTC; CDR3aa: CSARGSVGQGAYEQYF
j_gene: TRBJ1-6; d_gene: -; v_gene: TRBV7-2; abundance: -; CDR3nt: TGTGCCAGCAGCTCATGGTTCACCCTCCACTTT; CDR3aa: CASSSWFTLHF
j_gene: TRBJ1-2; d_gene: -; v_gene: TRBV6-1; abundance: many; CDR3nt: TGTGCCAGCAAAGAGGGCCAGGACTACTATGGCTACACCTTC; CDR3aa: CASKEGQDYYGYTF
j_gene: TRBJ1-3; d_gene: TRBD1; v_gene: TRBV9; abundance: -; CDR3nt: TGTGCCAGCAGCGTAGGACAGGGAATAGCTGGAAACACCATATATTTT; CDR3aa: CASSVGQGIAGNTIYF
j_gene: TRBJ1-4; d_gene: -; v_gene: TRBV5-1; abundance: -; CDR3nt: TGCGCCAGCAGTCGAGGAACAGCCCCAACTAATGAAAAACTGTTTTTT; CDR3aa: CASSRGTAPTNEKLFF
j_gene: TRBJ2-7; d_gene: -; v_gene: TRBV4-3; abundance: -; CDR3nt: TGCGCCAGCAGCCAAGAATATTATCGGTTGGCCGTTTACGAGCAGTACTTC; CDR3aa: CASSQEYYRLAVYEQYF
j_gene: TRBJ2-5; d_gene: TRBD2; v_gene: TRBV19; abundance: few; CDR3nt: TGTGCCAGTAGTATGGGCGGGGGGGCCTCCGAGACCCAGTACTTC; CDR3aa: CASSMGGGASETQYF
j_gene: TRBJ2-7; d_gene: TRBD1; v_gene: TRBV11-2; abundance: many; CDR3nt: TGTGCCAGCAGCTCCCGGGACAGGGCGTACGAGCAGTACTTC; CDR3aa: CASSSRDRAYEQYF
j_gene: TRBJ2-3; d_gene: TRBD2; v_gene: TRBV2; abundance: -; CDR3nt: TGTGCCAGCAGACCCACTAGCGGGGCCACAGATACGCAGTATTTT; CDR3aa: CASRPTSGATDTQYF
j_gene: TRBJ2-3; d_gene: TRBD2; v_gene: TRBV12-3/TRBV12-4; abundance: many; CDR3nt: TGTGCCAGCAGTTTCCGGCTAGCGGGGGGGCGGACGTATTTT; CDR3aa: CASSFRLAGGRTYF
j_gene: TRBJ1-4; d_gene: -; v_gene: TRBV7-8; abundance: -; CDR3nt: TGTGCCAGCACCCTCCGGGGCGCGGGTGAAAAACTGTTTTTT; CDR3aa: CASTLRGAGEKLFF
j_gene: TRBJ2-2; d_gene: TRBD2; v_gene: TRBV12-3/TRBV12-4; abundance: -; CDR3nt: TGTGCCAGGGGGGGGGACGATAACACCGGGGAGCTGTTTTTT; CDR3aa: CARGGDDNTGELFF
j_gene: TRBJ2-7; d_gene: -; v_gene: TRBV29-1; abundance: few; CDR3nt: TGCAGCGTTGGTCAGGGCGAACGTTACGAGCAGTACTTC; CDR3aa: CSVGQGERYEQYF
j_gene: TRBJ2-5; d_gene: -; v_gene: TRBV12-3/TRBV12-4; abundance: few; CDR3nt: TGTGCCAGCACACTGCAGGGGCGGGAGACCCAGTACTTC; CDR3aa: CASTLQGRETQYF
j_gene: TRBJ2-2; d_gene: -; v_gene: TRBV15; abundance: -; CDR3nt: TGTGCCACCAGCAGAGATCGGGGGACACCATCCGACGCCGGGGAGCTGTTTTTT; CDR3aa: CATSRDRGTPSDAGELFF
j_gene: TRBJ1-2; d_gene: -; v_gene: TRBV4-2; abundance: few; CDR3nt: TGTGCCAGCAGCAGACGACAGGAACCTTATGGCTACACCTTC; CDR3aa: CASSRRQEPYGYTF
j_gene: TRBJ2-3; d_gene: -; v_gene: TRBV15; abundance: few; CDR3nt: TGTGCCACCAGCAAAGGGGGGGGCCGTTCAGATACGCAGTATTTT; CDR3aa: CATSKGGGRSDTQYF
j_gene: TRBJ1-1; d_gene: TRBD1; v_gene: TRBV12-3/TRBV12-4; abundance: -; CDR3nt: TGTGCCAGCAGCTCGTCAGGGGGCTGGGGCACTGAAGCTTTCTTT; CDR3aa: CASSSSGGWGTEAFF
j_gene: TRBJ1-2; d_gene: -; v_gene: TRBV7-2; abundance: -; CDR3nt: TGTGCCAGCAGCCCCCACCAGGGGCCCTCATATGGCTACACCTTC; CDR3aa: CASSPHQGPSYGYTF